Following are 9 T cell receptor beta chains from one sample sequenced in a study of identifying expanded T cells in peripheral blood. TCRdb's table, derived via immunoSEQ multiplex PCR, lists solely in-frame clones and lacks some. The data contain roughly 100,000 clones, around nine tenths of them singletons. Sequencing used blood. These receptors all come from a person aged 18-69 years in good health.

The chain joins TRBV29-1 to TRBJ2-7; TRBD1 matches at 8 bases. With V trimmed by 4 bases and J by 5 bases, 13 bases remained unmatched. Germline V gene data show CDR1 as SQVTM and CDR2 as ANQGSEA. The CDR3 consists of 15 residues. The CDR3 coding sequence is TGCAGCGTTGGGACTGACGGACAGGGACGTGACGAGCAGTACTTC. Translation gives CSVGTDGQGRDEQYF.

This chain joins TRBV27 and TRBJ1-2; tentatively, D is TRBD1 (5 bases). The CDR3 spans 14 residues. The V gene lost 6 bases and the J gene lost 2 bases, with 13 bases spanning the gap. Germline values: CDR1 MNHEY, CDR2 SMNVEV (reference sequence). CDR3 amino acids: CASRQQGSNYGYTF. In nucleotides, the CDR3 is TGTGCCAGCAGGCAGCAGGGCTCAAACTATGGCTACACCTTC.

The genes are TRBV18 and TRBJ1-2; D not resolved. The length of the CDR3 is 14 residues. V was trimmed by 2 bases and J by 2 bases, leaving 9 bases between them. CDR1 KGHSH and CDR2 LQKENI come from the germline V gene. The CDR3 bases are TGTGCCAGCTCACCAAATACAGTAAACTATGGCTACACCTTC. This encodes CASSPNTVNYGYTF.

This CDR3 is CASSPYRAQAFDRYF. In DNA form, the CDR3 reads TGTGCCAGCAGCCCGTACCGTGCACAGGCCTTCGACCGGTACTTC. The rearrangement links TRBV7-9 to TRBJ2-5, with a possible D match to TRBD1 (5 bases). This CDR3 region has 15 residues. Germline values: CDR1 SEHNR, CDR2 FQNEAQ (reference sequence). V lost 5 bases and J lost 13, with 26 bases in between.

This clone was seen a single time. The CDR3: CASRKGPTNYGYTF. The CDR3 DNA follows: TGCGCCAGCAGGAAAGGACCCACGAACTATGGCTACACCTTC. The chain uses TRBV5-1 and TRBJ1-2, with D unclear. The CDR3 has 14 residues. Germline CDR1 SGHRS, CDR2 YFSETQ. V gave up 5 bases and J gave up 2 bases, with 13 bases separating them.

V is TRBV4-1 and J is TRBJ2-7; 9 bases are shared with TRBD1. In germline, CDR1 is MGHRA, CDR2 YSYEKL. The CDR3 consists of 16 residues. V shed 3 bases, J shed 6 bases, and the junction held 12 bases outside the gene matches. CDR3: CASSHQEGQGLSEQYF. For the CDR3, the DNA is TGCGCCAGCAGCCATCAAGAGGGACAGGGATTAAGCGAGCAGTACTTC.

The chain carries TRBV14 and TRBJ2-7; 9 bases line up with TRBD1. Germline CDR1 is SGHDN and CDR2 is FVKESK. Germline trimming cut 4 bases from V and 5 bases from J; bases unmatched to any gene: 9. This CDR3 is built from 15 residues. The CDR3 DNA is TGTGCCAGCAGCCTCCGGGGACAGGGTTACGACGAGCAGTACTTC. It specifies CASSLRGQGYDEQYF.

This chain joins TRBV7-2 and TRBJ2-3; 7 bases fit TRBD2. This CDR3 spans 16 amino acids. Germline V lookup: CDR1 SGHTA, CDR2 FQGNSA. V lost 0 bases and J lost 1; bases outside the gene matches: 4. CDR3 sequence reads: CASSLAWGGGTDTQYF. CDR3 DNA: TGTGCCAGCAGCTTAGCGTGGGGGGGTGGCACAGATACGCAGTATTTT.

This clone was observed a single time. The chain links TRBV28 to TRBJ1-2; a possible D gene is TRBD1 (6 bases). Germline CDR1 and CDR2: MDHEN and SYDVKM. Trimming pared 3 bases from V and 2 bases from J, leaving 13 bases between. This CDR3 is built from 15 residues. CDR3 sequence: CASSLGGGRNYGYTF. CDR3 coding DNA: TGTGCCAGCAGTTTGGGGGGGGGCCGAAACTATGGCTACACCTTC.